The sequence of this T cell receptor (beta chain) was determined in a study of early T cells in non-severe SARS-CoV-2 infection. Each CDR3 protein is one row after TCRdb ran MiXCR on the 5' RACE reads. This sample has around 37,000 distinct CDR3 sequences, with 8% to 9.5% found just once. Trimming cost V 0 bases and J 2 bases; bases outside gene matches: 14. Germline assignment: CDR1 LGHDT and CDR2 YNNKEL (reference sequence). The CDR3 sequence is 20 residues long. This clonotype was observed many times. The chain joins TRBV3-1 to TRBJ2-3, with 10 bases identical to TRBD2. The receptor comes from an adult who was a healthcare worker with PCR-confirmed SARS-CoV-2 infection or an uninfected control (not recorded which). Sequencing was done on a sample of whole blood. The CDR3 spells CASSQEIPSSGGSYTDTQYF. The CDR3 DNA reads as TGTGCCAGCAGCCAAGAAATTCCTTCTAGCGGGGGATCCTACACAGATACGCAGTATTTT.